The rows below give T cell receptor beta chains drawn from one sample of a study of beta chain features in type 1 diabetes. Produced via immunoSEQ multiplex PCR; TCRdb's table is partial and in-frame only. The data show 200,000 to 250,000 clones, 11% seen once. Sequencing was carried out using central memory CD4+ T cells from blood. Source of these receptors: a man aged 18 to 35 in good health. The CDR3 runs from the conserved cysteine through the conserved F or W. A D gene is named only where the DNA matches it firmly. For some rows the clone size is stated as once, few or many, or as a class when expanded; others skip it.

CDR3nt | CDR3aa | d_gene | abundance | j_gene | v_gene
TGTGCCAGCAGTCCCGGATCTTGGGGTGGCTACACCTTC | CASSPGSWGGYTF | - | few | TRBJ1-2 | TRBV27
TGTGCCTGGAGTGTAGGCAGGGGGCGGGGTGAGCAGTTCTTC | CAWSVGRGRGEQFF | TRBD1 | - | TRBJ2-1 | TRBV30
TGTGCCTGGAGTGTCTTTTCGGACACTGAAGCTTTCTTT | CAWSVFSDTEAFF | - | - | TRBJ1-1 | TRBV30
TGTGCCAGCAGCCCGACAGGGGGCGGCTATGGCTACACCTTC | CASSPTGGGYGYTF | TRBD1 | few | TRBJ1-2 | TRBV7-9
TGTGCCAGCAGTGAGGGGCGGGACACCGGGGAGCTGTTTTTT | CASSEGRDTGELFF | - | few | TRBJ2-2 | TRBV6-1
TGTGCCAGCAGCACAGCAGGGCGGACTAATGAAAAACTGTTTTTT | CASSTAGRTNEKLFF | - | few | TRBJ1-4 | TRBV5-4
TGTGCCACCGCCAGGCGGGGATCACGTAACGAGCAGTACTTC | CATARRGSRNEQYF | - | - | TRBJ2-7 | TRBV21-1
TGTGCCAGCAGCTTCCAGGGGGCCCCCGAGCAGTACTTC | CASSFQGAPEQYF | TRBD1 | - | TRBJ2-7 | TRBV4-2
TGTGCCAGCGGAGTCTCCCCTCGATACAATGAGCAGTTCTTC | CASGVSPRYNEQFF | - | few | TRBJ2-1 | TRBV11-2
TGTGCCAGCAGCTCCTACTACGAGCAGTACTTC | CASSSYYEQYF | - | - | TRBJ2-7 | TRBV7-2
TGTGCCTCCGGAAACACAGGGCCTCTTGAGACCCAGTACTTC | CASGNTGPLETQYF | - | few | TRBJ2-5 | TRBV30
TGTGCCAGCAGCCAATACGGTGAGCAGTTCTTC | CASSQYGEQFF | - | - | TRBJ2-1 | TRBV27
TGTGCCTCCCCCGGACTAGCGGGATCGAACACCGGGGAGCTGTTTTTT | CASPGLAGSNTGELFF | TRBD2 | few | TRBJ2-2 | TRBV30
TGTGCCAGCAGCCAAGTAAACAGCCGGGGCACTGAAGCTTTCTTT | CASSQVNSRGTEAFF | - | few | TRBJ1-1 | TRBV4-2
TGTGCCAGTAGGCGGACAGGGGGTGCTGAAGCTTTCTTT | CASRRTGGAEAFF | TRBD1 | many | TRBJ1-1 | TRBV19
TGCGCCAGCAGCCAAGATGTACAGGGGGCCTACGAGCAGTACTTC | CASSQDVQGAYEQYF | TRBD1 | - | TRBJ2-7 | TRBV4-1